The 22 T cell receptor beta chains reported below all come from one sample, sequenced in a study of blood T cell repertoires in COVID-19. TCRdb's table, derived via immunoSEQ multiplex PCR, lists solely in-frame clones and lacks some. The sample carries more than 300,000 clones, around 87% recorded once. The specimen was peripheral blood. The source of these receptors is a woman in her 30s with COVID-19, enrolled during active disease.

The rearrangement joins TRBV11-2 to TRBJ2-3; tentative D call: TRBD1 (6 bases). V gave up 1 base and J gave up 4 bases, with 12 bases separating them. The CDR3 runs 15 residues. Looked up from germline, CDR1 is SGHAT and CDR2 is FQNNGV. Here the CDR3 reads CASSLGFRGPDTQYF. The CDR3 DNA is TGTGCCAGCAGCTTAGGTTTCAGGGGTCCAGATACGCAGTATTTT. The complete variable domain, with remaining parts taken from reference TRBV11-2 and TRBJ2-3, reads EAGVAQSPRYKIIEKRQSVAFWCNPISGHATLYWYQQILGQGPKLLIQFQNNGVVDDSQLPKDRFSAERLKGVDSTLKIQPAKLEDSAVYLCASSLGFRGPDTQYFGPGTRLTVL.

The chain employs TRBV18 and TRBJ2-2; 13 nucleotides agree with TRBD2. The CDR3 totals 16 residues. Trimming removed 2 bases from V and 3 bases from J; junction bases left unmatched: 0. Germline CDR1 is KGHSH and CDR2 is LQKENI. The CDR3 here is CASSPGLAGDTGELFF. The CDR3 DNA reads as TGTGCCAGCTCACCAGGACTAGCGGGAGACACCGGGGAGCTGTTTTTT.

This clone appeared once. V gene TRBV11-3 combines with J gene TRBJ2-1; 14 bases map to TRBD2. CDR3 length equals 15 residues. The trim removed 5 bases at V and 6 bases at J, leaving 3 bases unmatched. CDR1 is SGHNT, CDR2 YENEEA, per germline. CDR3 sequence reads: CASSGLAGGFNEQFF. For the CDR3, the DNA is TGTGCCAGCAGCGGACTAGCGGGAGGTTTCAATGAGCAGTTCTTC.

J is TRBJ1-6 and V is TRBV2; D uncertain. V lost 3 bases and J 6 bases, leaving 3 bases between the germline ends. Germline lookup yields CDR1 SNHLY and CDR2 FYNNEI. The CDR3 spans 12 residues. In nucleotides, the CDR3 is TGTGCCAGCAGTGACAGTAATTCACCCCTCCACTTT. Its protein product is CASSDSNSPLHF.

The genes are TRBV7-9 and TRBJ2-3; 9 bases are a match to TRBD1. This CDR3 is 13 amino acids long. V was clipped by 3 bases and J by 12 bases; unmatched bases: 7. Per germline, CDR1 SEHNR and CDR2 FQNEAQ (reference sequence). The CDR3 bases are TGTGCCAGCAGCTTCGGCCCGGGACAGGGTCAGTATTTT. Amino acid sequence: CASSFGPGQGQYF. Looking up the rest from reference TRBV7-9 and TRBJ2-3 gives the full variable domain: DTGVSQNPRHKITKRGQNVTFRCDPISEHNRLYWYRQTLGQGPEFLTYFQNEAQLEKSRLLSDRFSAERPKGSFSTLEIQRTEQGDSAMYLCASSFGPGQGQYFGPGTRLTVL.

This chain links TRBV28 with TRBJ1-2; D not certain. CDR1 and CDR2 (germline): MDHEN, SYDVKM. The CDR3 contains 12 residues. V lost 2 bases, J lost 2 bases, and 3 bases lay in between. CDR3 loop: CASSLRNYGYTF. DNA for the CDR3: TGTGCCAGCAGTTTACGGAACTATGGCTACACCTTC.

J is TRBJ2-5 and V is TRBV21-1; the table's TRBD1 call for D was not verified on the DNA. TRBV21-1 is annotated as a pseudogene. The CDR3 loop spans 15 amino acids. CDR3 bases: TGTGCCAGCAGCAAAATGGGTACAGCCCAAGAGACCCAGTACTTC. It yields the protein CASSKMGTAQETQYF.

The rearrangement uses TRBV11-2 and TRBJ2-7; a weak D match, TRBD1 (6 bases). The V end was cut by 3 bases, the J end by 12 bases, with 27 bases between. CDR3 length: 16 residues. Looked up from germline, CDR1 is SGHAT and CDR2 is FQNNGV. CDR3: CASSFQLPTGLKGPYF. The DNA for the CDR3 is TGTGCCAGCAGCTTCCAGCTCCCCACAGGGTTGAAGGGGCCGTACTTC.

This clone was seen a single time. The rearrangement links TRBV5-1 to TRBJ2-1, with a weak D call TRBD1 (6 bases). CDR1 SGHRS and CDR2 YFSETQ come from the germline V gene. This CDR3 spans 14 amino acids. V was cut by 0 bases and J by 6 bases, with 10 bases left in between. This CDR3 reads CASSLDREGNEQFF. CDR3 coding DNA: TGCGCCAGCAGCTTGGACAGGGAAGGCAATGAGCAGTTCTTC.

This clone was seen just once. V is TRBV30 and J is TRBJ1-5; maybe TRBD1 (6 bases). There are 15 residues in the CDR3. Germline V CDR1 and CDR2: GTSNPN, SVGIG (reference sequence). V was clipped by 1 base and J by 7 bases, with 17 bases between them. In DNA form, the CDR3 reads TGTGCCTGGAGTGCCTCCGGGACAAACGGGCAGCCCCAGCATTTT. It is translated as CAWSASGTNGQPQHF.

The rearrangement links TRBV5-1 to TRBJ2-5; D may be TRBD1 (5 bases). This CDR3 spans 14 amino acids. Trimming left V 4 bases short and J 0 bases short, with 10 bases between. In germline, CDR1 is SGHRS, CDR2 YFSETQ. CDR3: CASSTTEYQETQYF. The CDR3 region has the DNA TGCGCCAGCAGCACGACAGAGTACCAAGAGACCCAGTACTTC.

The J gene is TRBJ2-3, the V gene TRBV7-2; D may be TRBD2 (6 bases). This CDR3 has 15 amino acids. Trimming removed 4 bases at V and 6 bases at J, with 17 bases between. Germline V lookup: CDR1 SGHTA, CDR2 FQGNSA. The CDR3 region has the DNA TGTGCCAGCAGCTATTTAGCGGCCCTGGGGGATACGCAGTATTTT. This encodes CASSYLAALGDTQYF.

The DNA of the CDR3 is TGTGCCAGCAATAAAGTGACAGGCCTCAATCAGCCCCAGCATTTT. As protein: CASNKVTGLNQPQHF. The chain carries TRBV28 and TRBJ1-5; maybe TRBD1 (6 bases). Germline CDR1 is MDHEN and CDR2 is SYDVKM. This CDR3 has 15 amino acids. V shed 7 bases and J shed 3 bases, with 16 bases lying between them. Variable domain in full (rest from reference TRBV28 and TRBJ1-5): DVKVTQSSRYLVKRTGEKVFLECVQDMDHENMFWYRQDPGLGLRLIYFSYDVKMKEKGDIPEGYSVSREKKERFSLILESASTNQTSMYLCASNKVTGLNQPQHFGDGTRLSIL.

The rearrangement joins TRBV10-1 to TRBJ1-2, with 7 bases lining up with TRBD1. The junction had 3 bases not matched to a gene; V was cut back by 5 bases and J by 3 bases. Germline assignment: CDR1 WNHNN and CDR2 SYGVQD (reference sequence). The CDR3 extends over 13 amino acids. The CDR3 sequence: CASSRDSDYGYTF. The CDR3 DNA is TGCGCCAGCAGTCGGGACAGCGACTATGGCTACACCTTC.

This clone was seen once. The chain combines TRBV7-3 with TRBJ2-1; TRBD1 matches 7 bases. The germline V gene encodes CDR1 SGHTA and CDR2 FQGTGA. Losses at the gene ends were 2 bases for V and 2 bases for J; bases not matched to a gene: 0. This CDR3 is built from 14 residues. CDR3 in amino acids: CASSLGQAYNEQFF. CDR3 DNA: TGTGCCAGCAGCTTAGGACAGGCCTACAATGAGCAGTTCTTC.

The chain is built from TRBV10-3 and TRBJ2-3; D may be TRBD1 (5 bases). This CDR3 has 13 amino acids. Germline V lookup: CDR1 ENHRY, CDR2 SYGVKD. Trimming took off 4 bases at V and 6 bases at J, with 11 bases between the two ends. CDR3 sequence: CAISVNGADTQYF. In nucleotides, the CDR3 is TGTGCCATCAGTGTAAATGGGGCTGATACGCAGTATTTT.

The chain is built from TRBV10-1 and TRBJ1-3; 9 nucleotides line up with TRBD1. The V gene's germline CDR1 is WNHNN and CDR2 SYGVQD (reference sequence). CDR3 length equals 14 residues. After removal of 6 bases from V and 2 bases from J, the junction contained 2 bases not matched to a gene. CDR3 protein: CASSGTGTGNTIYF. DNA for the CDR3: TGCGCCAGCAGCGGGACAGGGACTGGAAACACCATATATTTT.

The V gene is TRBV27, the J gene TRBJ2-7; D possibly corresponds to TRBD1 (5 bases). The CDR3 has 15 residues. In germline, CDR1 is MNHEY, CDR2 SMNVEV (reference sequence). The V end lost 5 bases, the J end lost 1 base, and 15 bases lay between the germline ends. The CDR3 loop reads CASSARGLGSYEQYF. The CDR3 nucleotides read TGTGCCAGCAGTGCTAGGGGCCTTGGGTCCTACGAGCAGTACTTC.

This clone was picked up a small number of times. The gene calls are TRBV7-9 and TRBJ2-5; 9 bases map to TRBD1. The length of the CDR3 is 17 residues. CDR1 is SEHNR and CDR2 is FQNEAQ in the germline V gene (reference sequence). V lost 4 bases, J lost 5 bases, and 14 bases stayed unmatched. CDR3 DNA: TGTGCCAGCAGCTCTCCTAAGGTCTGGACAGGGGTCGAGACCCAGTACTTC. Translated, it gives CASSSPKVWTGVETQYF.

The rearrangement uses TRBV28 and TRBJ2-5, with 12 bases that match TRBD2. The CDR3 totals 15 residues. CDR1 and CDR2 from the germline V gene are MDHEN and SYDVKM. V shed 5 bases and J 4 bases; nucleotides not matched to a gene: 5. The CDR3 DNA follows: TGTGCCAGCAGTCCTAGCGGGAGGGCCGGAGAGACCCAGTACTTC. It encodes CASSPSGRAGETQYF.

The rearrangement uses TRBV5-1 and TRBJ2-1; TRBD1 is a possible D gene (5 bases). Trimming left V 7 bases short and J 1 base short, with 15 bases between. The CDR3 is 15 amino acids. Germline CDR1 and CDR2: SGHRS and YFSETQ. Here the CDR3 DNA reads TGCGCCAGCGGCGACAGCAAAGAATCCTACAATGAGCAGTTCTTC. This sequence encodes CASGDSKESYNEQFF.

This clone appeared once. CDR3 in amino acids: CATSDSGGGETQYF. The CDR3 nucleotides are TGTGCCACCAGTGATTCAGGGGGCGGTGAGACCCAGTACTTC. This chain links TRBV24-1 with TRBJ2-5; 8 bases line up with TRBD1. CDR1 is KGHDR and CDR2 is SFDVKD in the germline V gene. The length of the CDR3 is 14 residues. V lost 2 bases, J lost 5 bases, and 3 bases stayed unmatched.